This T cell receptor (beta chain) came from a study of cytomegalovirus exposure and HLA in healthy donors. Both 60 Vbeta primers and 13 Jbeta primers went into the PCR. Some clones are missing from TCRdb's copy, which holds only in-frame ones; the method was immunoSEQ multiplex PCR. The table records around 150,000 clones, about 65% of them present only once. The germline V gene has CDR1 SGHDT and CDR2 YYEEEE. V was cut by 4 bases and J by 2 bases, with 8 bases left in between. This CDR3 has 13 amino acids. The clonotype comes from a woman aged 18-29 years in good health and CMV-seropositive. J is TRBJ2-3 and V is TRBV5-6, with a tentative D call TRBD1 (6 bases). The sample comprised PBMCs. For the CDR3, the DNA is TGTGCCAGCAGCCGGGACAACACAGATACGCAGTATTTT. The encoded protein is CASSRDNTDTQYF. Full variable domain (rest looked up from reference TRBV5-6 and TRBJ2-3): DAGVTQSPTHLIKTRGQQVTLRCSPKSGHDTVSWYQQALGQGPQFIFQYYEEEERQRGNFPDRFSGHQFPNYSSELNVNALLLGDSALYLCASSRDNTDTQYFGPGTRLTVL.